This T cell receptor (beta chain) was identified during a study of response to subunit inactivated influenza vaccine. Broader study findings: The authors suggested that every seasonal influenza vaccination recruits few new T cells.

About this clonotype itself: Antigen unknown.

TCRdb fed the RT-PCR reads into MiXCR, producing one record per CDR3 protein. The sample lists hundreds of thousands of distinct CDR3 sequences, about 14% occurring once. The CDR3 totals 13 residues. Trimming stripped 5 bases from V and 7 bases from J, with 15 bases between. CDR1 MNHEY and CDR2 SMNVEV come from the germline V gene (reference sequence). The specimen was PBMCs from blood, collected less than 15 days before vaccination. The chain employs TRBV27 and TRBJ2-7; unclear D gene. The sequence derives from a man in his forties or fifties who received an inactivated influenza vaccine. As DNA, the CDR3 is TGTGCCAGCAGTAACACGGAGCCCTCAGAGCAGTACTTC. It yields the protein CASSNTEPSEQYF.